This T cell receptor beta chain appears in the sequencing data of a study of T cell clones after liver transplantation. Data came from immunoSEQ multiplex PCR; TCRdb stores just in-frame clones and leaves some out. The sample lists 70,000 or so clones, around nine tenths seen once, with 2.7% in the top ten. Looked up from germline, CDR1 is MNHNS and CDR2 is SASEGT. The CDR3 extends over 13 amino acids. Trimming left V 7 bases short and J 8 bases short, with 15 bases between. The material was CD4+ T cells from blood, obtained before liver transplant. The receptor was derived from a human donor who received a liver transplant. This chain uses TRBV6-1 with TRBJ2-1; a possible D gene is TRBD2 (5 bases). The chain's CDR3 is CASTERGPDEQFF. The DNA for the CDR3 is TGTGCCAGCACCGAGAGAGGGCCAGATGAGCAGTTCTTC.